This T cell receptor (beta chain) was captured in a study of cytomegalovirus exposure and HLA in healthy donors. Germline values: CDR1 MDHEN, CDR2 SYDVKM. The CDR3 runs 13 residues. Between the trimmed V and J ends, which lost 7 bases and 6 bases, there was a span of 12 bases. This clone has just one count. Researchers ran the PCR with 60 Vbeta and 13 Jbeta primers. The repertoire was sequenced with immunoSEQ multiplex PCR; TCRdb's copy has only in-frame clones and lacks some. The sample yields about 99,000 clones, 78% seen once. Sample: PBMCs. J is TRBJ1-4 and V is TRBV28, with D possibly TRBD1 on 5 matching bases. The clonotype was recovered from a woman between 40 and 50 years old in good health and CMV-seronegative. DNA of the CDR3: TGTGCCAGCATCCAGGGAGGGGATGAAAAACTGTTTTTT. Translated, it gives CASIQGGDEKLFF.